A selection of T cell receptor beta chains follows, all from one sample in a study of blood T cell repertoires in COVID-19. Libraries were prepared by immunoSEQ multiplex PCR; TCRdb keeps only in-frame clonotypes and omits some of them. Seen here are over 90,000 clones, about 90% observed once, and the top ten hold roughly 5.2%. Sequenced sample: peripheral blood. The receptors derive from a woman aged 45-59 years with COVID-19, enrolled during active disease. Both conserved end residues are part of each CDR3. The order of the fields is J gene, clone size, D gene, V gene, CDR3 protein, CDR3 DNA. D genes are given only for firm matches. Rows may omit the clone size; those that give it use once, few, many or a size class.

TRBJ2-3	-	TRBD2	TRBV5-1	CATTWVSGGFGPDTQYF	TGCGCCACCACTTGGGTCAGCGGGGGGTTCGGCCCAGATACGCAGTATTTT
TRBJ1-2	-	TRBD1	TRBV28	CASSFDREYGYTF	TGTGCCAGCAGTTTCGACAGGGAATATGGCTACACCTTC
TRBJ2-7	-	-	TRBV7-9	CASRSTYEQYF	TGTGCCAGCAGATCTACCTACGAGCAGTACTTC
TRBJ2-1	-	TRBD2	TRBV18	CASSPITGGTYNEQFF	TGTGCCAGCTCACCAATCACGGGGGGGACCTACAATGAGCAGTTCTTC
TRBJ1-6	-	TRBD1	TRBV7-2	CASSPYPGQGNSPLHF	TGTGCCAGCAGCCCCTACCCGGGACAGGGTAATTCACCCCTCCACTTT
TRBJ1-2	-	TRBD1	TRBV4-1	CASRRTGYYGYTF	TGCGCCAGCAGGAGGACAGGGTACTATGGCTACACCTTC
TRBJ2-7	-	-	TRBV5-4	CASSLAGRSYEQYF	TGTGCCAGCAGCTTGGCCGGCAGGTCCTACGAGCAGTACTTC
TRBJ1-2	-	TRBD1	TRBV4-2	CASSQEGQEGYGYTF	TGTGCCAGCAGCCAAGAGGGACAGGAGGGGTATGGCTACACCTTC
TRBJ2-7	-	-	TRBV6-2/TRBV6-3	CASSYSGQGGTYEQYF	TGTGCCAGCAGTTACTCTGGGCAGGGCGGAACCTACGAGCAGTACTTC
TRBJ2-5	few	TRBD1	TRBV7-2	CASRTDRGRETQYF	TGTGCCAGCAGAACAGACAGGGGTAGAGAGACCCAGTACTTC
TRBJ1-1	-	-	TRBV6-6	CASNRDTRRDTEAFF	TGTGCCAGCAACCGGGACACCCGACGAGATACTGAAGCTTTCTTT
TRBJ2-5	once	TRBD2	TRBV6-6	CASSDSGGAVETQYF	TGTGCCAGCAGTGATAGCGGGGGGGCTGTGGAGACCCAGTACTTC
TRBJ2-7	-	-	TRBV7-9	CASSASTPAYEQYF	TGTGCCAGCAGCGCGAGCACCCCGGCCTACGAGCAGTACTTC
TRBJ2-3	-	-	TRBV7-2	CASSFSVADTQYF	TGTGCCAGCAGCTTTTCGGTCGCAGATACGCAGTATTTT
TRBJ2-2	once	-	TRBV11-3	CASSSDSTGELFF	TGTGCCAGCAGTTCCGACAGCACCGGGGAGCTGTTTTTT
TRBJ2-1	once	TRBD1	TRBV11-3	CASSPHGTGGGEQFF	TGTGCCAGCAGCCCCCACGGGACAGGGGGCGGTGAGCAGTTCTTC
TRBJ1-2	-	TRBD1	TRBV28	CASSEEQGTGGYTF	TGTGCCAGCAGTGAGGAACAGGGGACGGGTGGCTACACCTTC
TRBJ2-3	once	-	TRBV5-1	CASSSQTGLTDTQYF	TGCGCCAGCAGCTCCCAAACAGGGCTCACAGATACGCAGTATTTT
TRBJ1-2	-	TRBD1	TRBV11-2	CASSGYRGNYGYTF	TGTGCCAGCAGCGGATACAGGGGAAATTATGGCTACACCTTC
TRBJ2-7	-	-	TRBV12-3/TRBV12-4	CASSLAGTYEQYF	TGTGCCAGCAGTTTGGCGGGAACCTACGAGCAGTACTTC
TRBJ2-5	-	TRBD2	TRBV2	CASSLLASETQYF	TGTGCCAGCAGTCTACTAGCGTCCGAGACCCAGTACTTC
TRBJ2-7	-	-	TRBV3-1/TRBV3-2	CASSQTRTAYEQYF	TGTGCCAGCAGCCAGACAAGGACAGCTTACGAGCAGTACTTC
TRBJ1-3	-	TRBD1	TRBV30	CAWSTGTGVYTIYF	TGTGCCTGGAGTACCGGGACAGGGGTATACACCATATATTTT
TRBJ2-7	once	-	TRBV6-5	CASSYSQGQYEQYF	TGTGCCAGCAGTTACAGCCAGGGGCAGTACGAGCAGTACTTC
TRBJ2-3	-	TRBD2	TRBV7-9	CASSTGLAPNTDTQYF	TGTGCCAGCAGCACGGGACTAGCGCCCAATACAGATACGCAGTATTTT
TRBJ1-6	-	TRBD1	TRBV3-1/TRBV3-2	CASSHGQGPNSPLHF	TGTGCCAGCAGCCACGGACAGGGGCCTAATTCACCCCTCCACTTT
TRBJ2-2	few	-	TRBV7-3	CASSPGLSNTGELFF	TGTGCCAGCAGCCCGGGACTCTCGAACACCGGGGAGCTGTTTTTT
TRBJ2-5	-	-	TRBV5-4	CASSTTSAETQYF	TGTGCCAGCAGCACAACTAGTGCCGAGACCCAGTACTTC
TRBJ2-3	-	TRBD2	TRBV5-4	CASSLFLAGTDTQYF	TGTGCCAGCAGCTTGTTCCTAGCGGGCACAGATACGCAGTATTTT
TRBJ1-6	-	TRBD1	TRBV2	CASSDPGTGVRSYNSPLHF	TGTGCCAGCAGTGACCCGGGGACAGGCGTGAGGTCCTATAATTCACCCCTCCACTTT
TRBJ1-3	once	TRBD1	TRBV18	CASSPGQASGNTIYF	TGTGCCAGCTCGCCGGGACAGGCCTCTGGAAACACCATATATTTT